The 5 T cell receptor beta chains below come from one sample, sequenced in a study of blood T cell repertoires in COVID-19. The assay was immunoSEQ multiplex PCR, and TCRdb's table has in-frame clones only and misses some. The sample holds around 150,000 clones, around 83% seen once. The sequenced material came from peripheral blood. The receptor source for this set is a man aged 25 to 40 with COVID-19, enrolled during active disease.

The V call is TRBV7-3, the J call TRBJ2-7; weak D call: TRBD2 (5 bases). The V and J ends lost 5 bases and 1 base respectively, with 9 bases between them. The germline CDR1 and CDR2 sequences are SGHTA and FQGTGA. This CDR3 is 13 amino acids long. CDR3 region: CASSPTRSYEQYF. Written as DNA, the CDR3 is TGTGCCAGCAGCCCTACTAGGTCCTACGAGCAGTACTTC.

The rearrangement joins TRBV5-5 to TRBJ1-1, with TRBD1 as a possible D gene (5 bases). Germline V CDR1 and CDR2: SGHKS, YYEKEE (reference sequence). Trimming cost V 3 bases and J 1 base, with 13 bases left between them. The CDR3 covers 15 residues. The CDR3 reads CASSSQGVRNTEAFF. In DNA form, the CDR3 reads TGTGCCAGCAGCTCTCAGGGTGTTCGGAACACTGAAGCTTTCTTT.

This clone was recorded a few times. The gene calls are TRBV3-1 (or the pseudogene TRBV3-2) and TRBJ2-1; 7 bases are a match to TRBD2. CDR1 is LGHDT, CDR2 YNNKEL, per germline (reference sequence). The CDR3 has 14 amino acids. J lost 10 bases, V lost 0 bases, and 6 bases had no gene match. CDR3 nucleotide sequence: TGTGCCAGCAGCCAAGATCCCGTGCGGGGGGAGCAGTTCTTC. Residues: CASSQDPVRGEQFF.

The CDR3 DNA sequence: TGTGCCAGCGGCGGACAGCTCTCTGGGGCCAACGTCCTGACTTTC. Translated: CASGGQLSGANVLTF. V usage is TRBV9 and J usage is TRBJ2-6, with D perhaps TRBD1 (6 bases). Germline CDR1 reads SGDLS; CDR2 reads YYNGEE. The ends were cut back, 7 bases at V and 0 bases at J, with 11 bases in the middle. The CDR3 runs 15 residues. The full variable domain, in which reference TRBV9 and TRBJ2-6 provide the parts outside the CDR3, is DSGVTQTPKHLITATGQRVTLRCSPRSGDLSVYWYQQSLDQGLQFLIQYYNGEERAKGNILERFSAQQFPDLHSELNLSSLELGDSALYFCASGGQLSGANVLTFGAGSRLTVL.

The chain is built from TRBV28 and TRBJ2-1, with 7 bases fitting TRBD2. V dropped 5 bases and J dropped 7; count of bases not matched to a gene: 8. From germline, CDR1 is MDHEN and CDR2 SYDVKM. The CDR3 extends over 14 amino acids. CDR3 in amino acids: CASSRAGVVNEQFF. Written as DNA, the CDR3 is TGTGCCAGCAGTAGGGCGGGAGTAGTGAATGAGCAGTTCTTC.